The entry that follows covers one TCR beta chain sequence. Its antigen remains undetermined. A commercial ELISA kit detecting HCMV-specific IgG in serum was used to determine HCMV serostatus. Peripheral blood mononuclear cells were isolated from blood by Ficoll density gradient centrifugation. The data stem from a study of T cells expressing NK-cell markers (TCRdb year 2020). For context, the study as a whole: In sorted CD3+CD56+NKG2C+, CD3+CD56+NKG2C- and CD3+CD56-NKG2C+ T-cell subsets from 7 to 9 donors, TCR beta-chain repertoires were profiled. Among the eight sequenced donors, seven were HCMV-seropositive and one was HCMV-seronegative. The eight sequenced donors were randomly selected healthy volunteers, three men and five women. Libraries were sequenced as 2 x 150 bp reads on Illumina HiSeq 2000/2500, MiSeq or NextSeq. General conclusions and limits of the study: In more than five donors, the dominant CD3+CD56+NKG2C+ clonotypes ranked among the top 10 CD8+ clonotypes, making up about 1.0-8% of CD8+ T cells. Those dominant clonotypes were again the most abundant among CD3+CD56-NKG2C+ cells in a few donors, at roughly 25-65%. It remained unclear whether the expanded NKG2C-expressing T cell clones were specific for HCMV antigens.

The cysteine opens and the phenylalanine closes a CDR3 of 16 amino acids. A DNA sequence was not provided. CDR1 and CDR2 were assigned from the germline V gene as SGHTA and FQGNSA. TCRdb shows the sequencer as Illumina HiSeq 2000. The TCR beta cDNA libraries were made using 5'RACE template switching, a step that added both a universal primer site and unique molecular identifiers. Synthesis of cDNA was primed from the TCR beta constant segment and was followed by two consecutive PCR amplification steps. Per the source publication's procedure: Reads were demultiplexed and grouped by UMI with MIGEC, and clonotypes were assembled and quantified with MiTCR. To exclude erroneous sequences, any TCR cDNA sequence not supported by at least two reads was discarded. Downstream repertoire analysis used the tcR package, and clonotypes were matched across fractions by CDR3 nucleotide sequence plus V segment. VDJmatch was used to annotate antigen specificity against VDJdb, with one amino acid substitution in CDR3 allowed. With the reads reprocessed by TCRdb, a single entry stands for each CDR3 protein sequence and no DNA is reported. The V and J calls and clone size are TCRdb's, not the authors'. This sample's clone table shows 160,000 or so distinct CDR3 sequences. The top ten clones comprise around a sixth of the sample.

Here the chain combines TRBV7-2 and TRBJ2-7; the D call of TRBD2 rests on TCRdb alone, since no DNA is present to check it. The receptor comes from a woman between 18 and 75 years old in good health. Sequencing was performed on blood T cells: a sorted CD56 or NKG2C T cell subset, CD4+ or CD8+ T cells, or bulk PBMC T cells (not recorded which). The CDR3 reads as follows: CASSLGTSGRGYEQYF.